The next 15 T cell receptor beta chains were all read from a single sample in a study of T cell responses to AZD1222 COVID-19 vaccine. Here immunoSEQ multiplex PCR was the method, and the copy in TCRdb shows in-frame clones only, minus some. This sample has 150,000 to 200,000 clones; roughly nine tenths occur once, and the top ten carry 6.9%. The specimen comprised peripheral blood, sampled on day 0 of AZD1222 vaccination. These receptor sequences come from an adult in good health.

The rearrangement links TRBV12-3 or TRBV12-4 to TRBJ1-3; D is undetermined. The CDR3 is 13 residues long. V shed 7 bases and J shed 0 bases, with 7 bases lying between them. The chain's CDR3 is CASTAVSGNTIYF. The CDR3 coding sequence is TGTGCCAGCACAGCTGTCTCTGGAAACACCATATATTTT.

V gene TRBV2 combines with J gene TRBJ2-7; no clear D. The CDR3 length is 13 residues. The V and J ends lost 11 bases and 0 bases respectively, with 14 bases between them. Germline V gene data show CDR1 as SNHLY and CDR2 as FYNNEI. The CDR3 region is CAVERPGSYEQYF. As DNA, the CDR3 is TGTGCCGTGGAGCGCCCGGGCTCCTACGAGCAGTACTTC.

V usage is TRBV2 and J usage is TRBJ2-1, with D possibly being TRBD1 (6 bases). The CDR3 spans 15 residues. Trimming removed 3 bases at V and 2 bases at J, with 11 bases between. Germline V gene data show CDR1 as SNHLY and CDR2 as FYNNEI. As DNA, the CDR3 is TGTGCCAGCAGTGATCCGGCAGGGGCCTACAATGAGCAGTTCTTC. This codes for CASSDPAGAYNEQFF.

The chain employs TRBV4-3 and TRBJ2-3, with D hard to call. This CDR3 comprises 17 residues. The germline CDR1 and CDR2 sequences are LGHNA and YSLEER. The V end was cut by 2 bases, the J end by 2 bases, with 17 bases between. CDR3 residues: CASSQLIYHLHTDTQYF. CDR3 bases: TGCGCCAGCAGCCAATTGATTTATCATCTTCACACAGATACGCAGTATTTT.

The chain employs TRBV2 and TRBJ1-5, with D unresolved. The CDR3 covers 14 residues. Germline CDR1 reads SNHLY; CDR2 reads FYNNEI. Trimming took off 5 bases at V and 7 bases at J, with 15 bases between the two ends. The CDR3 region has the DNA TGTGCCAGCAGTAGGACCCTTAGCGGCCAGCCCCAGCATTTT. Translating gives CASSRTLSGQPQHF.

CDR3 residues: CASSPTGARRNTGELFF. The CDR3 coding sequence is TGTGCCAGCTCACCGACAGGGGCACGGAGGAACACCGGGGAGCTGTTTTTT. This chain joins TRBV18 and TRBJ2-2, with 8 nucleotides matching TRBD1. Trimming at V came to 3 bases and at J to 1 base, leaving 7 bases not matched to a gene. CDR1 and CDR2 from the germline V gene are KGHSH and LQKENI. The CDR3 consists of 17 residues. The full variable domain, its missing parts supplied by reference TRBV18 and TRBJ2-2, is NAGVMQNPRHLVRRRGQEARLRCSPMKGHSHVYWYRQLPEEGLKFMVYLQKENIIDESGMPKERFSAEFPKEGPSILRIQQVVRGDSAAYFCASSPTGARRNTGELFFGEGSRLTVL.

The chain employs TRBV6-2 or TRBV6-3 and TRBJ2-7, with D uncertain. V lost 2 bases to trimming and J lost 2 bases, with 7 bases between them. The V gene's germline CDR1 is MNHEY and CDR2 SVGEGT. The CDR3 is 13 amino acids. This chain's CDR3 is CASSYGIAYEQYF. For the CDR3, the DNA is TGTGCCAGCAGTTACGGGATCGCCTACGAGCAGTACTTC.

This chain's CDR3 is CASSTSHSAGTGYGYTF. CDR3 sequence (DNA): TGTGCCAGCTCAACCTCACACTCCGCCGGGACAGGATATGGCTACACCTTC. This chain joins TRBV18 and TRBJ1-2; 8 bases are shared with TRBD1. V shed 5 bases, J shed 5 bases, and the junction held 16 bases outside the gene matches. Germline-derived CDR1 and CDR2 are KGHSH and LQKENI. The CDR3 consists of 17 residues.

A few counts support this clone. The V and J genes are TRBV5-4 and TRBJ2-7, with 12 bases matching TRBD1. This CDR3 has 15 amino acids. Germline assignment: CDR1 SGHNT and CDR2 YYREEE (reference sequence). The ends lost 4 bases at V and 3 bases at J; junction bases unmatched: 5. This CDR3 reads CASSPGTGGRYEQYF. DNA of the CDR3: TGTGCCAGCAGCCCCGGGACAGGGGGCCGCTACGAGCAGTACTTC.

V and J are TRBV7-2 and TRBJ1-2; D not certain. This CDR3 is built from 15 residues. Between the trimmed V and J ends, which lost 0 bases and 0 bases, there was a span of 8 bases. Germline V lookup: CDR1 SGHTA, CDR2 FQGNSA. CDR3 sequence (DNA): TGTGCCAGCAGCTTAGCGACCAGAGCTAACTATGGCTACACCTTC. Its protein product is CASSLATRANYGYTF.

The CDR3 here is CASSVAGAEGYTF. The CDR3, as DNA: TGTGCCAGCAGCGTAGCGGGGGCTGAAGGCTACACCTTC. The chain joins TRBV9 to TRBJ1-2, with D possibly being TRBD1 (6 bases). Trimming took 0 bases from V and 8 from J, leaving 11 bases between them. The CDR3 is made up of 13 amino acids. Germline values: CDR1 SGDLS, CDR2 YYNGEE.

The gene calls are TRBV24-1 and TRBJ1-6; TRBD1 is a possible D gene (5 bases). Germline V lookup: CDR1 KGHDR, CDR2 SFDVKD. The CDR3 loop spans 15 amino acids. Trimming stripped 4 bases from V and 4 bases from J, with 10 bases between. The CDR3 bases are TGTGCCACCAGTGACGAGACAGTTTATAATTCACCCCTCCACTTT. It codes for CATSDETVYNSPLHF.

The gene calls are TRBV11-3 and TRBJ2-7; 10 nucleotides line up with TRBD1. CDR1 SGHNT and CDR2 YENEEA come from the germline V gene. This CDR3 comprises 15 residues. After removal of 4 bases from V and 3 bases from J, the junction contained 6 bases not matched to a gene. CDR3 DNA: TGTGCCAGCAGCTGCGGGACAGGGGAACTCTACGAGCAGTACGTC. Amino acid sequence: CASSCGTGELYEQYV.

This clone was recorded only once. The chain couples TRBV11-2 to TRBJ1-3; D not resolved. CDR1 is SGHAT, CDR2 FQNNGV, per germline. The CDR3 totals 14 residues. With 7 bases removed from V and 4 bases from J, the gap between germline ends came to 14 bases. The CDR3 here is CASTLGLTGNTIYF. DNA of the CDR3: TGTGCCAGCACCCTGGGCCTAACGGGAAACACCATATATTTT.

This clone occurred once. The chain has TRBV20-1 and TRBJ2-7; D may match TRBD1 or TRBD2 (5 bases each). The V gene's germline CDR1 is DFQATT and CDR2 SNEGSKA (reference sequence). Trimming left V 3 bases short and J 2 bases short, with 17 bases between. CDR3 length equals 15 residues. This CDR3 reads CSASDRDRGTYEQYF. For the CDR3, the DNA is TGCAGTGCTAGTGACCGGGACCGAGGGACCTACGAGCAGTACTTC.